This entry lists 27 T cell receptor beta chains sequenced from one sample in a study of T cells in Graves' hyperthyroidism and ophthalmopathy. RNA transcripts provided the source from which TCR beta CDR3 regions were amplified. Using the HTBI primer set, a first-round RT-PCR was run on the TCR CDR3. TCRdb processed the multiplex PCR reads anew with MiXCR; each CDR3 protein has one entry. In the table there are fewer than 55,000 distinct CDR3 sequences, approximately 53% of which are singletons. The sequenced material came from peripheral blood or thyroid tissue (not recorded which). The receptor set was obtained from a man in his late teens or twenties with Graves' hyperthyroidism.

This chain uses TRBV20-1 with TRBJ2-6; D not certain. Trimming removed 6 bases at V and 6 bases at J, with 12 bases between. Germline V gives CDR1 DFQATT, CDR2 SNEGSKA (reference sequence). The CDR3 runs to 13 residues. The CDR3 loop reads CSAVGRLANVLTF. In DNA form, the CDR3 reads TGCAGTGCCGTCGGTCGTTTGGCCAACGTCCTGACTTTC.

This sequence joins TRBV30 and TRBJ2-5; TRBD1 is a possible D gene (6 bases). Trimming took 2 bases from V and 4 from J, leaving 20 bases between them. The germline CDR1 and CDR2 sequences are GTSNPN and SVGIG (reference sequence). This CDR3 has 16 residues. The CDR3 nucleotides are TGTGCCTGGAGTTTCGTACAGGGCCTCATCGGAGAGACCCAGTACTTC. It codes for CAWSFVQGLIGETQYF.

This clonotype occurred a few times. V is TRBV9 and J is TRBJ1-2; TRBD1 aligns across 7 bases. Per germline, CDR1 SGDLS and CDR2 YYNGEE. This CDR3 is built from 14 residues. V shed 2 bases, J shed 0 bases, and the junction held 1 base outside the gene matches. The CDR3 DNA reads as TGTGCCAGCAGCGTGGGGACAGCTAACTATGGCTACACCTTC. Protein product: CASSVGTANYGYTF. Looking up the rest from reference TRBV9 and TRBJ1-2 gives the full variable domain: DSGVTQTPKHLITATGQRVTLRCSPRSGDLSVYWYQQSLDQGLQFLIQYYNGEERAKGNILERFSAQQFPDLHSELNLSSLELGDSALYFCASSVGTANYGYTFGSGTRLTVV.

The V gene is TRBV7-2, the J gene TRBJ1-4; possibly TRBD1 for D (5 bases). Germline V CDR1 and CDR2: SGHTA, FQGNSA. The CDR3 length is 12 residues. Between the trimmed V and J ends, which lost 5 bases and 13 bases, there was a span of 14 bases. As DNA, the CDR3 is TGTGCCAGCAGCCGAGCCGGGGGGGGACTGTTTTTT. Residues: CASSRAGGGLFF.

This clonotype occurred many times. The V gene is TRBV7-2, the J gene TRBJ1-1; possible D gene TRBD1, 5 bases. Germline V gives CDR1 SGHTA, CDR2 FQGNSA. CDR3 length: 15 amino acids. Trimming took off 0 bases at V and 0 bases at J, with 8 bases between the two ends. CDR3 sequence (DNA): TGTGCCAGCAGCTTAGCAGGCAGGGTGAACACTGAAGCTTTCTTT. This codes for CASSLAGRVNTEAFF.

This sequence joins TRBV2 and TRBJ1-6, with 10 bases that match TRBD1. The V and J ends lost 4 bases and 8 bases, in that order; junction bases with no gene match: 5. CDR3 size: 15 residues. Germline V lookup: CDR1 SNHLY, CDR2 FYNNEI. The DNA for the CDR3 is TGTGCCAGCAGTGTACTGGGGACAGGGGATTCACCCCTCCACTTT. It encodes CASSVLGTGDSPLHF.

The chain carries TRBV2 and TRBJ1-1; D is perhaps TRBD1 (5 bases). CDR3 size: 13 residues. The V end lost 6 bases, the J end lost 1 base, and 9 bases lay between the germline ends. Germline loops: CDR1 SNHLY, CDR2 FYNNEI. The CDR3 DNA is TGTGCCAGCAGCGGACACCCGAACACTGAAGCTTTCTTT. Translated, it gives CASSGHPNTEAFF.

This clonotype counts as medium-sized. This chain joins TRBV29-1 and TRBJ2-7, with 11 positions matching TRBD1. Germline CDR1 SQVTM, CDR2 ANQGSEA. This CDR3 is 13 amino acids long. The ends lost 7 bases at V and 3 bases at J; junction bases unmatched: 5. In nucleotides, the CDR3 is TGCAGCGCATGGGGACAGGGGGACTACGAGCAGTACTTC. Residues: CSAWGQGDYEQYF.

V is TRBV29-1 and J is TRBJ2-5; D call uncertain. The CDR3 consists of 11 residues. The ends were cut back, 5 bases at V and 5 bases at J, with 9 bases in the middle. Germline V gene data show CDR1 as SQVTM and CDR2 as ANQGSEA. The chain's CDR3 is CSVSRSETQYF. DNA for the CDR3: TGCAGCGTTTCGCGGAGCGAGACCCAGTACTTC.

V is TRBV15 and J is TRBJ2-6; no clear D. CDR1 and CDR2 from the germline V gene are LNHNV and YYDKDF (reference sequence). This CDR3 comprises 15 residues. The V end was cut by 5 bases, the J end by 4 bases, with 12 bases between. The CDR3 region has the DNA TGTGCCACCAGCGGAGTGGGCTCCGGGGCCAACGTCCTGACTTTC. Amino acid sequence: CATSGVGSGANVLTF.

This clonotype was seen at least ten times. The rearrangement links TRBV10-3 to TRBJ2-7, with 11 bases that match TRBD2. The junction had 11 bases not matched to a gene; V was cut back by 0 bases and J by 4 bases. CDR1 is ENHRY and CDR2 is SYGVKD in the germline V gene. This CDR3 contains 18 residues. CDR3 sequence (DNA): TGTGCCATCAGTGAGTCCACTAGCGGGGGAAAAGTTCAATACGAGCAGTACTTC. Translated: CAISESTSGGKVQYEQYF.

Many counts were recorded for this clonotype. The chain is built from TRBV7-9 and TRBJ2-7; 9 nucleotides agree with TRBD1. J was trimmed by 2 bases and V by 5 bases; bases with no gene match: 4. Per germline, CDR1 SEHNR and CDR2 FQNEAQ (reference sequence). The CDR3 contains 14 residues. CDR3 nucleotides: TGTGCCAGCAGCCGGACAGGGGTGGCCTACGAGCAGTACTTC. Its translation is CASSRTGVAYEQYF.

V and J are TRBV20-1 and TRBJ1-5, with TRBD1 identical over 10 bases. This CDR3 has 13 residues. Germline lookup yields CDR1 DFQATT and CDR2 SNEGSKA (reference sequence). J gave up 11 bases and V 7 bases, and 11 bases lay outside the gene matches. CDR3 nucleotides: TGCAGTGTAATGGGACAGGGGACTGAAGCCCAGCATTTT. It translates to CSVMGQGTEAQHF.

The J gene is TRBJ2-2, the V gene TRBV7-8; D gene unclear. This CDR3 spans 13 amino acids. CDR1 and CDR2 from the germline V gene are SGHVS and FQNEAQ. The ends were cut back, 6 bases at V and 5 bases at J, with 10 bases in the middle. The CDR3 DNA reads TGTGCCAGCAGTTGGTCGGTTACCGGGGAGCTGTTTTTT. This sequence encodes CASSWSVTGELFF.

A note on this clonotype: Possible read error: a much larger clone is one base away. The chain uses TRBV6-5 and TRBJ1-2; D perhaps matches TRBD1 (6 bases). CDR1 is MNHEY, CDR2 SVGAGI, per germline. The CDR3 is 15 amino acids. DNA of the CDR3: TGTGCCAGCAGTTACTCTTGGACAGCTAACTATGACTACACCTTC. Amino acid sequence: CASSYSWTANYDYTF.

This clonotype was observed at least ten times. The chain links TRBV13 to TRBJ1-1, with D perhaps TRBD1 (5 bases). With 4 bases removed from V and 4 bases from J, the gap between germline ends came to 13 bases. CDR3 length: 14 residues. CDR1 and CDR2 (germline): PRHDT, FYEKMQ (reference sequence). Written as DNA, the CDR3 is TGTGCCAGCAGCTCCTCCGGGGGTCCCACTGAAGCTTTCTTT. It is translated as CASSSSGGPTEAFF.

This clonotype has a single count. The V and J genes are TRBV19 and TRBJ2-7; the match to TRBD1 covers 11 bases. The CDR3 is made up of 14 amino acids. V lost 3 bases, J lost 7 bases, and 5 bases stayed unmatched. CDR1 is LNHDA and CDR2 is SQIVND in the germline V gene (reference sequence). As DNA, the CDR3 is TGTGCCAGTAGTATGGCCGGGACAGGGGGAGAGCAGTACTTC. Amino acids: CASSMAGTGGEQYF.

In the case of this clonotype: The germline gene is not matched at one end of the junction; a read error may be the cause. V and J are TRBV7-2 and TRBJ1-1, with D uncertain. From germline, CDR1 is SGHTA and CDR2 FQGNSA. This CDR3 has 14 amino acids. CDR3 in amino acids: CASSLMGVNTEAFF. CDR3 in DNA: TGTGCCAGCAGCTTGATGGGAGTGAACACTGAAGCTTTCTTC.

This clonotype was seen ten or more times. The V and J genes are TRBV15 and TRBJ2-6, with TRBD1 identical over 9 bases. Unmatched junction bases numbered 8, after V lost 5 bases and J lost 0 bases. The CDR3 extends over 18 amino acids. Germline lookup yields CDR1 LNHNV and CDR2 YYDKDF (reference sequence). The CDR3: CATSRSGQGLSGANVLTF. CDR3 in DNA: TGTGCCACCAGCCGGTCAGGACAGGGGCTCTCTGGGGCCAACGTCCTGACTTTC. The full variable domain, its missing parts supplied by reference TRBV15 and TRBJ2-6, is DAMVIQNPRYQVTQFGKPVTLSCSQTLNHNVMYWYQQKSSQAPKLLFHYYDKDFNNEADTPDNFQSRRPNTSFCFLDIRSPGLGDTAMYLCATSRSGQGLSGANVLTFGAGSRLTVL.

This rearrangement joins TRBV7-2 to TRBJ2-5; 8 bases are a match to TRBD1. The CDR3 sequence is 14 residues long. Germline lookup yields CDR1 SGHTA and CDR2 FQGNSA. Trimming took 5 bases from V and 4 from J; bases not matched to a gene: 6. The CDR3 region is CASSPTGVAETQYF. Written as DNA, the CDR3 is TGTGCCAGCAGCCCGACAGGGGTTGCAGAGACCCAGTACTTC.

This clonotype has at least ten counts. J is TRBJ1-2 and V is TRBV12-3 or TRBV12-4, with D unclear. The V and J ends lost 6 bases and 6 bases respectively, with 17 bases between them. This CDR3 has 14 residues. CDR3 in amino acids: CASSPGTEVDGYTF. The CDR3 nucleotides are TGTGCCAGCAGCCCCGGAACCGAAGTAGATGGCTACACCTTC.

A remark on this clonotype: The germline gene is not matched at one end of the junction; a read error may be the cause. The chain links TRBV7-3 to TRBJ2-5, with TRBD2 matching over 13 bases. The CDR3 consists of 16 residues. The germline V gene has CDR1 SGHTA and CDR2 FQGTGA. This CDR3 is CANSPRGLAGVETQYF. In DNA form, the CDR3 reads TGTGCCAACAGCCCCCGTGGACTAGCGGGAGTTGAGACCCAGTACTTC.

This clonotype occurred many times. CDR3 amino acids: CASSPGQPNSPLHF. CDR3 coding DNA: TGTGCCAGCAGTCCAGGACAGCCTAATTCACCCCTCCACTTT. The rearrangement uses TRBV12-3 or TRBV12-4 and TRBJ1-6, with D possibly matching TRBD1 (6 bases). V was clipped by 5 bases and J by 6 bases, with 11 bases between them. This CDR3 is built from 14 residues.

J is TRBJ2-7 and V is TRBV7-2; 9 positions agree with TRBD1. Germline assignment: CDR1 SGHTA and CDR2 FQGNSA. V was pared by 5 bases and J by 6 bases, with 5 bases of the junction left unmatched. The CDR3 length is 13 residues. The CDR3: CASSRGTGFEQYF. Written as DNA, the CDR3 is TGTGCCAGCAGCCGCGGGACAGGGTTCGAGCAGTACTTC.

The J gene is TRBJ2-2, the V gene TRBV2; 11 nucleotides align to TRBD2. From germline, CDR1 is SNHLY and CDR2 FYNNEI. CDR3 length equals 16 residues. V was clipped by 6 bases and J by 5 bases; unmatched bases: 8. CDR3 nucleotides: TGTGCCAGCAGCGCCACTAGCGGGAGTTGGACCGGGGAGCTGTTTTTT. It translates to CASSATSGSWTGELFF.

A note on this clonotype: The DNA is left out, because the CDR3 cannot be placed on it with certainty; the CDR3 is given as TCRdb lists it. CDR3 protein: CASSQDRWGLAGPPGSCFF. The V call is TRBV7-9, the J call TRBJ2-2; the D call TRBD2 from the table was never checked on the DNA. Counting both end residues, the CDR3 totals 19 amino acids. Looked up from germline, CDR1 is SEHNR and CDR2 is FQNEAQ (reference sequence).

The chain is built from TRBV6-6 and TRBJ2-7; D is uncertain. The germline V gene has CDR1 MNHNY and CDR2 SVGAGI (reference sequence). This CDR3 is 14 amino acids long. Trimming shortened V by 5 bases and J by 4 bases, and 15 bases separated the two germline ends. The CDR3 DNA reads as TGTGCCAGCAGTAACCCCTTGAGTCCTTACGAGCAGTACTTC. Translated, it gives CASSNPLSPYEQYF.